Listed here are 26 T cell receptor beta chains from one sample, sequenced in a study of OX40 agonist ivuxolimab in advanced cancers. The repertoire was sequenced with immunoSEQ multiplex PCR; TCRdb's copy has only in-frame clones and lacks some. The sample gives 16,000 or so clones, around four fifths of which show up once; around 11% is in the top ten. The source was CD4+ or CD8+ T cells sorted from blood, collected in a trial of the OX40 agonist ivuxolimab. These receptors originate from an adult with an advanced solid tumor such as melanoma, head and neck, liver or kidney cancer.

The chain links TRBV27 to TRBJ2-2, with unresolved D. The CDR3 totals 12 residues. Between the trimmed V and J ends, which lost 3 bases and 7 bases, there was a span of 6 bases. The germline gives CDR1 MNHEY, CDR2 SMNVEV (reference sequence). The CDR3 nucleotides read TGTGCCAGCAGTTTGAATGTCGGGGAGCTGTTTTTT. Translation gives CASSLNVGELFF.

The chain uses TRBV30 and TRBJ1-2; no firm D call. With 0 bases removed from V and 6 bases from J, the gap between germline ends came to 17 bases. The length of the CDR3 is 15 residues. Looked up from germline, CDR1 is GTSNPN and CDR2 is SVGIG (reference sequence). The CDR3, as DNA: TGTGCCTGGAGTGTAGGAAGTTGGACCACGGATGGCTACACCTTC. Its protein product is CAWSVGSWTTDGYTF. Together with reference TRBV30 and TRBJ1-2, the CDR3 gives the full variable domain: SQTIHQWPATLVQPVGSPLSLECTVEGTSNPNLYWYRQAAGRGLQLLFYSVGIGQISSEVPQNLSASRPQDRQFILSSKKLLLSDSGFYLCAWSVGSWTTDGYTFGSGTRLTVV.

In its sample, this clone was seen a few times. The rearrangement uses TRBV5-6 and TRBJ1-2; D gene unclear. The CDR3 has 12 residues. Trimming shortened V by 1 base and J by 5 bases, and 6 bases separated the two germline ends. Germline CDR1 reads SGHDT; CDR2 reads YYEEEE. CDR3 sequence (DNA): TGTGCCAGCAGCTTGCTGCGTTATGGCTACACCTTC. It specifies CASSLLRYGYTF. The full variable domain, its missing parts supplied by reference TRBV5-6 and TRBJ1-2, is DAGVTQSPTHLIKTRGQQVTLRCSPKSGHDTVSWYQQALGQGPQFIFQYYEEEERQRGNFPDRFSGHQFPNYSSELNVNALLLGDSALYLCASSLLRYGYTFGSGTRLTVV.

The CDR3 sequence is CASSFLDINTEAFF. DNA of the CDR3: TGCGCCAGCAGCTTTTTGGATATTAACACTGAAGCTTTCTTT. This chain uses TRBV5-1 with TRBJ1-1, with unresolved D. The germline V and J ends were trimmed by 2 bases and 2 bases, with 10 bases remaining between them. Germline CDR1 reads SGHRS; CDR2 reads YFSETQ. This CDR3 contains 14 residues.

V usage is TRBV4-3 and J usage is TRBJ2-1; D remains ambiguous. Trimming removed 3 bases from V and 9 bases from J, with 18 bases in between. The length of the CDR3 is 15 residues. Germline lookup yields CDR1 LGHNA and CDR2 YSLEER. CDR3 protein: CASSQTALTRTEQFF. CDR3 in DNA: TGCGCCAGCAGCCAGACCGCGCTTACCCGGACTGAGCAGTTCTTC.

The rearrangement joins TRBV10-3 to TRBJ2-5; 8 bases match TRBD1. V was pared by 3 bases and J by 3 bases, with 6 bases of the junction left unmatched. The germline CDR1 and CDR2 sequences are ENHRY and SYGVKD. The CDR3 length is 15 residues. In DNA, the CDR3 is TGTGCCATCAGTGACAGGGACAGGTCAGAAGAGACCCAGTACTTC. Protein product: CAISDRDRSEETQYF.

The V call is TRBV2, the J call TRBJ2-1; 9 nucleotides match TRBD1. The trim removed 0 bases at V and 7 bases at J, leaving 10 bases unmatched. There are 17 residues in the CDR3. Germline CDR1 SNHLY, CDR2 FYNNEI. The CDR3 DNA reads as TGTGCCAGCAGTGAAGCCCTCCTAGACAGGGGGTTGAATGAGCAGTTCTTC. Amino acid sequence: CASSEALLDRGLNEQFF.

In DNA form, the CDR3 reads TGTGCCAGCAGCGCAACAGGGGAGTTCGATGAGCAGTTCTTC. It specifies CASSATGEFDEQFF. The chain links TRBV5-8 to TRBJ2-1; 7 bases line up with TRBD1. In germline, CDR1 is SGHTS, CDR2 YDEGEE. V trimming: 4 bases; J trimming: 8 bases; junction bases outside the gene matches: 9. The CDR3 consists of 14 residues.

This chain links TRBV9 with TRBJ2-6; the match to TRBD1 covers 9 bases. The length of the CDR3 is 17 residues. The germline V gene encodes CDR1 SGDLS and CDR2 YYNGEE. Trimming took 0 bases from V and 3 from J; bases not matched to a gene: 4. In DNA form, the CDR3 reads TGTGCCAGCAGCGTAGGACAGGGGGTTGGTGGGGCCAACGTCCTGACTTTC. Its protein is CASSVGQGVGGANVLTF. Drawing the rest from reference TRBV9 and TRBJ2-6, the complete variable domain is DSGVTQTPKHLITATGQRVTLRCSPRSGDLSVYWYQQSLDQGLQFLIQYYNGEERAKGNILERFSAQQFPDLHSELNLSSLELGDSALYFCASSVGQGVGGANVLTFGAGSRLTVL.

The chain carries TRBV19 and TRBJ2-5, with D perhaps TRBD1 (6 bases). This CDR3 is built from 15 residues. V lost 5 bases and J 1 base, leaving 14 bases between the germline ends. The germline gives CDR1 LNHDA, CDR2 SQIVND (reference sequence). CDR3 amino acids: CASSSGAYLQETQYF. The CDR3 DNA sequence: TGTGCCAGTAGTTCAGGGGCCTACCTCCAAGAGACCCAGTACTTC.

V is TRBV19 and J is TRBJ1-2; no firm D call. V was clipped by 7 bases and J by 2 bases, with 14 bases between them. The CDR3 loop spans 14 amino acids. Germline V gene sequence: CDR1 LNHDA, CDR2 SQIVND (reference sequence). CDR3 sequence (DNA): TGTGCCAGTACCCTGGACGGGAACAACTATGGCTACACCTTC. Protein product: CASTLDGNNYGYTF.

The V and J genes are TRBV11-3 and TRBJ2-2, with 9 positions matching TRBD1. Germline V gives CDR1 SGHNT, CDR2 YENEEA. Trimming took 5 bases from V and 4 from J; bases not matched to a gene: 5. This CDR3 comprises 15 residues. The CDR3 reads CASSPDRGFTGELFF. CDR3 in DNA: TGTGCCAGCAGCCCGGACAGGGGATTCACCGGGGAGCTGTTTTTT.

V is TRBV5-1 and J is TRBJ2-1; 8 nucleotides agree with TRBD2. Looked up from germline, CDR1 is SGHRS and CDR2 is YFSETQ. The CDR3 has 17 amino acids. V gave up 1 base and J gave up 2 bases; unmatched junction bases: 8. For the CDR3, the DNA is TGCGCCAGCAGCTTGTCCGTTCCGGGGGGGCCCTACAATGAGCAGTTCTTC. As protein: CASSLSVPGGPYNEQFF.

The V gene is TRBV19, the J gene TRBJ2-3; 7 bases align to TRBD1. The CDR3 is 15 amino acids. With V trimmed by 1 base and J by 1 base, 2 bases remained unmatched. The germline CDR1 and CDR2 sequences are LNHDA and SQIVND (reference sequence). The DNA for the CDR3 is TGTGCCAGTAGTATAGGACAGGGAGGCACAGATACGCAGTATTTT. It codes for CASSIGQGGTDTQYF.

With respect to this clone: Within the sample, other DNA sequences also encode this same CDR3. The genes are TRBV4-1 and TRBJ1-2, with a possible D match to TRBD1 (6 bases). The CDR3 is 16 amino acids. In germline, CDR1 is MGHRA, CDR2 YSYEKL. Trimming cost V 0 bases and J 1 base, with 12 bases left between them. CDR3 sequence (DNA): TGCGCCAGCAGCCAAGATTCAGGGGCCTTTAACTATGGCTACACCTTC. Its translation: CASSQDSGAFNYGYTF.

V and J are TRBV19 and TRBJ1-2; D unresolved. V lost 3 bases, J lost 6 bases, and 17 bases lay in between. CDR1 and CDR2 from the germline V gene are LNHDA and SQIVND (reference sequence). This CDR3 has 15 residues. The CDR3 sequence: CASSIVHAGGDGYTF. The CDR3 coding sequence is TGTGCCAGTAGTATCGTTCACGCGGGAGGAGATGGCTACACCTTC.

The V call is TRBV7-2, the J call TRBJ1-4; D gene unclear. V was pared by 2 bases and J by 0 bases, with 4 bases between. The CDR3 consists of 14 residues. The germline V gene encodes CDR1 SGHTA and CDR2 FQGNSA. The CDR3 loop is CASSLRATNEKLFF. Here the CDR3 DNA reads TGTGCCAGCAGCTTAAGGGCAACTAATGAAAAACTGTTTTTT.

V is TRBV10-3 and J is TRBJ1-4; the match to TRBD1 covers 10 bases. CDR1 and CDR2 from the germline V gene are ENHRY and SYGVKD. The V segment lost 2 bases and the J segment 12 bases; nucleotides outside the gene matches: 9. CDR3 length equals 15 residues. CDR3: CAISELDRGRGELFF. The CDR3, as DNA: TGTGCCATCAGTGAGCTTGACAGGGGGCGCGGGGAACTGTTTTTT.

A remark on this clone: Its ends do not fully match the called genes, so a read error is possible. V is TRBV11-2 and J is TRBJ2-7; TRBD2 agrees at 11 bases. This CDR3 contains 16 residues. Germline values: CDR1 SGHAT, CDR2 FQNNGV. The CDR3 sequence: CASSQELAGVSYEQYF. The CDR3 DNA reads as TGCGCCAGCAGCCAAGAACTAGCGGGGGTCTCCTACGAGCAGTACTTC.

This clone appeared once. The chain couples TRBV25-1 to TRBJ2-3; the match to TRBD1 covers 9 bases. In germline, CDR1 is MGHDK, CDR2 SYGVNS. V was clipped by 2 bases and J by 6 bases; unmatched bases: 12. The CDR3 extends over 17 amino acids. The CDR3 DNA follows: TGTGCCAGCAGTGAAGGGGGGGGGACAGGGACCCCGGATACGCAGTATTTT. Translating it yields CASSEGGGTGTPDTQYF.

The J gene is TRBJ2-7, the V gene TRBV2; the D gene could be TRBD1 or TRBD2 (5 bases each). CDR1 and CDR2 from the germline V gene are SNHLY and FYNNEI. The CDR3 contains 14 residues. V shed 7 bases and J shed 3 bases, with 16 bases lying between them. CDR3 nucleotides: TGTGCCAGCATTCTCGGGACGGGAAGCTACGAGCAGTACTTC. Its translation: CASILGTGSYEQYF.

The rearrangement joins TRBV30 to TRBJ1-1, with a tentative D call TRBD1 (5 bases). The V gene lost 3 bases and the J gene lost 2 bases, with 13 bases spanning the gap. Germline V CDR1 and CDR2: GTSNPN, SVGIG (reference sequence). The CDR3 totals 14 residues. For the CDR3, the DNA is TGTGCCTGGAGCAGACAGAATTTCAACACTGAAGCTTTCTTT. Residues: CAWSRQNFNTEAFF.

The V gene is TRBV7-8, the J gene TRBJ1-1; no reliable D call. Germline CDR1 SGHVS, CDR2 FQNEAQ. This CDR3 spans 14 amino acids. Trimming stripped 5 bases from V and 7 bases from J, with 17 bases between. This chain's CDR3 is CASSIGLFPREAFF. The CDR3 DNA reads as TGTGCCAGCAGCATCGGCCTGTTTCCCCGTGAAGCTTTCTTT.

The DNA for the CDR3 is TGTGCCAGCAGCTCCATCATGGACCCAGGAGGGTATGGCTACACCTTC. Translating it yields CASSSIMDPGGYGYTF. V is TRBV5-8 and J is TRBJ1-2; unclear D gene. CDR1 is SGHTS and CDR2 is YDEGEE in the germline V gene. The CDR3 loop spans 16 amino acids. Between the trimmed V and J ends, which lost 3 bases and 5 bases, there was a span of 20 bases.

About this clone itself: This likely traces to a read error, being one base from a far larger clone. The sample has other DNA sequences that encode this CDR3 too. The rearrangement uses TRBV7-2 and TRBJ1-5; D call uncertain. This CDR3 has 13 amino acids. The V end lost 5 bases, the J end lost 6 bases, and 11 bases lay between the germline ends. CDR1 is SGHTA and CDR2 is FQGNSA in the germline V gene. The CDR3 protein is CASSHDETQPQHF. As DNA, the CDR3 is TGTGCCAGCAGCCACGATGAAACTCAGCCCCAGCATTTT. Combining the CDR3 with reference TRBV7-2 and TRBJ1-5 gives the whole variable domain GAGVSQSPSNKVTEKGKDVELRCDPISGHTALYWYRQSLGQGLEFLIYFQGNSAPDKSGLPSDRFSAERTGGSVSTLTIQRTQQEDSAVYLCASSHDETQPQHFGDGTRLSIL.

V and J are TRBV11-3 and TRBJ1-1; 7 positions match TRBD1. Germline lookup yields CDR1 SGHNT and CDR2 YENEEA. With V trimmed by 11 bases and J by 4 bases, 7 bases remained unmatched. The CDR3 is made up of 12 amino acids. CDR3 protein: CADRAWSTEAFF. Written as DNA, the CDR3 is TGTGCCGACAGGGCCTGGAGCACTGAAGCTTTCTTT.